This TCR beta chain derives from a study of shared clonotypes between healthy human individuals. This CDR3 has 11 amino acids. CDR1 SNHLY and CDR2 FYNNEI come from the germline V gene. V was pared by 2 bases and J by 6 bases, with 5 bases between. The assay was immunoSEQ multiplex PCR, and TCRdb's table has in-frame clones only and misses some. The table shows over a million clones, with more than 65% occurring only once. To note about this clone: Its antigen is unidentified.

Findings and limits, study-wide: In contrast to clonotypes shared by all four donors, non-shared clonotypes had lower generation probabilities.

This chain uses TRBV2 with TRBJ2-7; D is unresolved. Input material: memory CD4+ T cells sorted from blood. The subset is: CD45RA-negative fraction. The sequence was collected from a young man in good health. The DNA of the CDR3 is TGTGCCAGCAGTGAATTTTCCGAGCAGTACTTC. It codes for CASSEFSEQYF.